Included here is one TCR beta chain sequence, with context. The data stem from a study of T-cell memory formation after mild COVID-19. One entry per CDR3 protein results from TCRdb running MiXCR on the 5' RACE reads. The repertoire holds a few hundred thousand distinct CDR3 sequences, with more than 20% as singletons. Germline CDR1 is LGHDT and CDR2 is YNNKEL (reference sequence). The CDR3 covers 16 residues. Trimming cost V 3 bases and J 4 bases, with 17 bases left between them. The sequenced sample consisted of PBMCs or a T cell subset sorted from them (not recorded which). This clonotype was obtained from an adult woman who had mild COVID-19 (a few samples of this study predate the infection). Cell type and time point are not known. The chain uses TRBV3-1 and TRBJ2-3; no firm D call. The DNA for the CDR3 is TGTGCCAGCAGCCAGCACACCTCTCGGAGCGCAGATACGCAGTATTTT. It encodes CASSQHTSRSADTQYF.